The 8 T cell receptor beta chains given below trace back to one sample, sequenced in a study of T cell repertoires in cytomegalovirus infection. Their cognate antigens are unknown. TCRdb re-analysed the reads in MiXCR, keeping a single row per CDR3 protein. The repertoire holds under 300,000 distinct CDR3 sequences, with less than 25% as singletons. The sample was cultured PBMCs, taken from culture after CMV antigen stimulation. These receptors came from a human donor in good health (CMV status not recorded). Some clones in this sample may be carry-over from other donors' samples.

This clonotype was picked up many times. The gene calls are TRBV12-3 or TRBV12-4 and TRBJ1-5; D remains ambiguous. The CDR3 contains 17 residues. The V end was cut by 5 bases, the J end by 4 bases, with 21 bases between. The CDR3 reads CASSTEVGPPSNQPQHF. The DNA of the CDR3 is TGTGCCAGCAGTACCGAGGTTGGGCCGCCATCGAATCAGCCCCAGCATTTT.

J is TRBJ2-3 and V is TRBV6-1; 10 positions match TRBD2. Trimming took 2 bases from V and 3 from J; bases not matched to a gene: 5. Per the germline V gene, CDR1 is MNHNS and CDR2 is SASEGT. This CDR3 has 16 amino acids. The CDR3 region is CASSEPAGGSTDTQYF. CDR3 DNA: TGTGCCAGCAGTGAACCAGCGGGAGGGTCTACAGATACGCAGTATTTT.

This clonotype has just a few counts. The V call is TRBV7-2, the J call TRBJ2-3, with D tentatively TRBD2 (7 bases). There are 17 residues in the CDR3. Germline V gene data show CDR1 as SGHTA and CDR2 as FQGNSA. V was pared by 2 bases and J by 5 bases, with 20 bases between. CDR3 coding DNA: TGTGCCAGCAGCTTAAGGGGGGGCGGGAGTAGGGTAGATACGCAGTATTTT. Amino acid sequence: CASSLRGGGSRVDTQYF.

This clonotype was seen at least ten times. Its ends do not fully match the called genes, so a read error is possible. V usage is TRBV6-5 and J usage is TRBJ1-2, with 7 nucleotides matching TRBD1. The CDR3 consists of 10 residues. Germline V lookup: CDR1 MNHEY, CDR2 SVGAGI. The CDR3 sequence: CASSNGQVIF. In nucleotides, the CDR3 is TGTGCCAGCAGTAACGGACAGGTGATATTC.

The sample holds a few counts of this clonotype. J is TRBJ2-1 and V is TRBV20-1; TRBD1 matches at 7 bases. The trim removed 5 bases at V and 0 bases at J, leaving 10 bases unmatched. Germline V gene sequence: CDR1 DFQATT, CDR2 SNEGSKA (reference sequence). The CDR3 is 16 amino acids. The chain's CDR3 is CSASGDSPSSYNEQFF. The CDR3 DNA sequence: TGCAGTGCTTCAGGGGACAGCCCGAGCTCCTACAATGAGCAGTTCTTC.

This sequence joins TRBV27 and TRBJ1-2; D perhaps matches TRBD1 (5 bases). Germline-derived CDR1 and CDR2 are MNHEY and SMNVEV (reference sequence). Between the trimmed V and J ends, which lost 6 bases and 8 bases, there was a span of 13 bases. The CDR3 is made up of 12 amino acids. The CDR3 here is CASRGTSLGYTF. The CDR3 nucleotides read TGTGCCAGCAGGGGGACGAGTCTAGGCTACACCTTC.

This clonotype was detected only a few times. This rearrangement joins TRBV12-3 or TRBV12-4 to TRBJ1-4; 7 bases map to TRBD1. The length of the CDR3 is 16 residues. Germline trimming cut 5 bases from V and 7 bases from J; bases unmatched to any gene: 13. In DNA form, the CDR3 reads TGTGCCAGCAGTCGACAGGGCCTTCGGGATACTGAAAAACTGTTTTTT. It encodes CASSRQGLRDTEKLFF.

This chain uses TRBV12-3 or TRBV12-4 with TRBJ2-2; D possibly corresponds to TRBD1 (5 bases). The V and J ends lost 2 bases and 4 bases respectively, with 11 bases between them. The CDR3 has 15 amino acids. This CDR3 is CASSLYGRATGELFF. In DNA, the CDR3 is TGTGCCAGCAGTTTATACGGCAGGGCCACCGGGGAGCTGTTTTTT.